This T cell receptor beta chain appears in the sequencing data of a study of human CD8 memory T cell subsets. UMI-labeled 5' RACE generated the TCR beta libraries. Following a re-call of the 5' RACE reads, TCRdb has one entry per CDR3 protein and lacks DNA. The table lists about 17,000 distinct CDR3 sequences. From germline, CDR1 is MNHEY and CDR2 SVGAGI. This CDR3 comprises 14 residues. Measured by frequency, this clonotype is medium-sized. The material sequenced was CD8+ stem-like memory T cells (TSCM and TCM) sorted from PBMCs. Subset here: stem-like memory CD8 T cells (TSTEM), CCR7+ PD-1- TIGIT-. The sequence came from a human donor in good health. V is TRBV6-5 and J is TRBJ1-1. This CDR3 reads CASSGRGGNTEAFF.